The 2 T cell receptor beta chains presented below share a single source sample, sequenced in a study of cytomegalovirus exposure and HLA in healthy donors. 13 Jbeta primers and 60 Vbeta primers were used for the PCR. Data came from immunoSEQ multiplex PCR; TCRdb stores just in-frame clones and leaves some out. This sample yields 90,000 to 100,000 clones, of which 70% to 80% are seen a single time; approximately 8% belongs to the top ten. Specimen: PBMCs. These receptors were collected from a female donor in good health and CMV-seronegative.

As DNA, the CDR3 is TGCGCCAGCAGCTCCCCCGGTAGGGGTCCCACTGAAGCTTTCTTT. This codes for CASSSPGRGPTEAFF. The V call is TRBV5-1, the J call TRBJ1-1; weak D call: TRBD1 (5 bases). The V and J ends lost 3 bases and 4 bases respectively, with 16 bases between them. This CDR3 spans 15 amino acids. Per germline, CDR1 SGHRS and CDR2 YFSETQ.

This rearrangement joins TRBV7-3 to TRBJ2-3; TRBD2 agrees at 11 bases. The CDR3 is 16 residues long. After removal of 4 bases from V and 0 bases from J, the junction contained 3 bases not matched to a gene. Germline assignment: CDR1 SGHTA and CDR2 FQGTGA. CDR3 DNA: TGTGCCAGCAGCTCGGGACTAGCGGTGAGCACAGATACGCAGTATTTT. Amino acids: CASSSGLAVSTDTQYF.